This T cell receptor beta chain was observed in a study of blood T cell repertoires in COVID-19 (dated by TCRdb to 2019 to 2021). About the investigation overall: Samples from collaborators originated in the United States, Italy and Spain and spanned both the acute and convalescent phases of COVID-19. The prospective study material was composed of cDNA or gDNA derived from T cells, B-cell-depleted T cells, or PBMCs. Deeply sampled blood TCRbeta repertoires from subjects exposed to, actively infected with, or recovered from COVID-19 were included in the dataset. The repertoires were made available in a free public database intended to serve as a resource for research on the immune response to SARS-CoV-2. Samples were obtained from the ongoing ImmuneRACE study (first 160 participants) and from about 1,300 subjects provided by 6 global collaborators. The sample metadata nearly always contained a de-identified subject ID, COVID-19 status, age in years and sex. Where available, HLA class I and class II types were obtained from metadata supplied by the sample provider rather than from assay-based typing.

The germline V gene supplies CDR1 MNHEY and CDR2 SVGAGI. Taken from cysteine to phenylalanine, the CDR3 has 15 residues. Only CDR3 DNA remains: 45 bases, in frame from the first base. V was cut back by 6 bases and J by 7 bases, leaving a gap of 19 bases between them. Concerning this clone itself: Its cognate antigen has yet to be identified. It has no much larger one-base neighbor in the sample; base qualities were not kept.

Results the study describes overall, beyond this receptor: The amount of clinical and demographic metadata varied by source and participant and was provided uncurated.

The immunoSEQ Assay, a bias-controlled multiplex PCR, was used to amplify TCRbeta CDR3 regions from genomic DNA. The paper's processing steps were these. The number of nucleated cells in each sample was estimated by amplification of reference gene primers within the assay. Sequence reads were collapsed and filtered to measure the absolute abundance of every unique TCRbeta CDR3 rearrangement. Productive Simpson clonality was computed per sample as the square root of Simpson's diversity index over productive rearrangements. TCRdb re-hosts the immuneACCESS table, in-frame sequences only. Its copies lack some clones; in the studies checked, an unresolved V gene accounts for under half of them, and the cause for the rest is not known. The V and J calls and clone size were taken over from that table, and D and trimming were inferred from the DNA. The sample contains 250,000 to 350,000 clones, 75% to 90% of them found a single time. The top ten clones comprise 10% to 15% of the sample.

One collaborating source in Seattle enrolled patients while the patients were actively infected and followed the patients over time throughout the course of disease. Whole blood was collected in K2EDTA tubes by collaborating institutions according to the institutions' own protocols. For TCRbeta analysis, collaborator samples were shipped as frozen whole blood, as isolated PBMCs, or as DNA extracted from either sample type. The TCR originated in an older woman with COVID-19, enrolled during active disease. The sequence links TRBV6-5 to TRBJ2-1; matching of 7 bases hints at TRBD1 as the D gene. The sequenced material came from peripheral blood. CDR3 sequence: CASRFRGESGNEQFF. The nucleotide sequence is given as TGTGCCAGCAGGTTCAGGGGGGAATCAGGTAATGAGCAGTTCTTC.